A selection of T cell receptor beta chains follows, all from one sample in a study of T-cell reconstitution after alpha-beta-depleted transplantation in children. TCRdb processed the PCR reads anew with MiXCR; each CDR3 protein has one entry. Here the sample spans fewer than 700,000 distinct CDR3 sequences, 20% to 25% being singletons. Here the sequenced sample was PBMCs, mostly from graft donor cells, taken 360 days after TCRalphabeta/CD19-depleted stem cell transplant. Receptors were obtained from a boy in the first two years of life who had a stem cell transplant for acute myeloid leukemia, so the T cells may come from the graft donor. Both conserved end residues are part of each CDR3. The D gene is left open where the match is weak. The size of a clone is reported for some rows only, either as once, few or many, or as a class for expanded clones.

CDR3nt: TGTGCCAGCTCACCATTCGCGGGGTACTACAATGAGCAGTTCTTC
CDR3aa: CASSPFAGYYNEQFF
v_gene: TRBV18
abundance: NA
d_gene: NA
j_gene: TRBJ2-1

CDR3nt: TGCAGTCCTCAGGGTCTTAAAACTGAAGCTTTCTTT
CDR3aa: CSPQGLKTEAFF
v_gene: TRBV20-1
abundance: few
d_gene: NA
j_gene: TRBJ1-1

CDR3nt: TGCAGCGTGGGCGGCAGGTGGGCGCCGAACACTGAAGCTTTCTTT
CDR3aa: CSVGGRWAPNTEAFF
v_gene: TRBV29-1
abundance: many
d_gene: NA
j_gene: TRBJ1-1

CDR3nt: TGTGCCAGCAGCTTACTCTGGGGGCTCAATGAGCAGTTCTTC
CDR3aa: CASSLLWGLNEQFF
v_gene: TRBV7-8
abundance: NA
d_gene: NA
j_gene: TRBJ2-1

CDR3nt: TGCGCCAGCAGCATTGGCCGACTGGAGACCCAGTACTTC
CDR3aa: CASSIGRLETQYF
v_gene: TRBV5-1
abundance: NA
d_gene: NA
j_gene: TRBJ2-5

CDR3nt: TGTGCCAGCAGTTTACCAGGGATGATAGAGACCCAGTACTTC
CDR3aa: CASSLPGMIETQYF
v_gene: TRBV12-3/TRBV12-4
abundance: many
d_gene: NA
j_gene: TRBJ2-5

CDR3nt: TGTGCCAGCATGGGACAGTCTAGCAATCAGCCCCAGCATTTT
CDR3aa: CASMGQSSNQPQHF
v_gene: TRBV2
abundance: many
d_gene: TRBD1
j_gene: TRBJ1-5

CDR3nt: TGTGCCAGCAGCTTAGTAGGAGACTCCTACAATGAGCAGTTCTTC
CDR3aa: CASSLVGDSYNEQFF
v_gene: TRBV7-2
abundance: many
d_gene: NA
j_gene: TRBJ2-1

CDR3nt: TGTGCCAGCAGCCCGAGGCGCGGGCGTAGCTATGGCTACACCTTC
CDR3aa: CASSPRRGRSYGYTF
v_gene: TRBV7-8
abundance: many
d_gene: NA
j_gene: TRBJ1-2

CDR3nt: TGCGCCAGCAGCCGACCGGGACAGCGTATCGAGGGGGCTTTCTTT
CDR3aa: CASSRPGQRIEGAFF
v_gene: TRBV4-1
abundance: NA
d_gene: TRBD1
j_gene: TRBJ1-1

CDR3nt: TGCAGCGTTACCAAACAGGGGATTGAGGCTTTCTTT
CDR3aa: CSVTKQGIEAFF
v_gene: TRBV29-1
abundance: few
d_gene: TRBD1
j_gene: TRBJ1-1

CDR3nt: TGTGCCAGCAGTGAATGGGGTTACAGGGGAGCGAACACCGGGGAGCTGTTTTTT
CDR3aa: CASSEWGYRGANTGELFF
v_gene: TRBV6-1
abundance: NA
d_gene: TRBD1
j_gene: TRBJ2-2

CDR3nt: TGCAGTGCTAGTCCCACTAGCGGGGGTTTCTACAATGAGCAGTTCTTC
CDR3aa: CSASPTSGGFYNEQFF
v_gene: TRBV20-1
abundance: few
d_gene: TRBD2
j_gene: TRBJ2-1

CDR3nt: TGCGCCAGCAGCCGAGCAGGGGATTATGGCTACACCTTC
CDR3aa: CASSRAGDYGYTF
v_gene: TRBV4-1
abundance: few
d_gene: NA
j_gene: TRBJ1-2

CDR3nt: TGCAGTGCTAGCCTAGAGGCCGGGGAGCTGTTTTTT
CDR3aa: CSASLEAGELFF
v_gene: TRBV20-1
abundance: many
d_gene: NA
j_gene: TRBJ2-2

CDR3nt: TGTGCCAGCAGCTTACAGGGAGATGAGCAGTTCTTC
CDR3aa: CASSLQGDEQFF
v_gene: TRBV7-3
abundance: few
d_gene: NA
j_gene: TRBJ2-1

CDR3nt: TGCGCCAGCAGCTTGGAGGGGGGGCTGTACAATGAGCAGTTCTTC
CDR3aa: CASSLEGGLYNEQFF
v_gene: TRBV5-1
abundance: many
d_gene: NA
j_gene: TRBJ2-1

CDR3nt: TGTGCCAGCCTGATGGGCGGGGGAGATACGCAGTATTTT
CDR3aa: CASLMGGGDTQYF
v_gene: TRBV12-3/TRBV12-4
abundance: many
d_gene: TRBD2
j_gene: TRBJ2-3

CDR3nt: TGTGCCAGCAGTCTTTTCTCTGGGTCCTACGAGCAGTACTTC
CDR3aa: CASSLFSGSYEQYF
v_gene: TRBV7-6
abundance: many
d_gene: NA
j_gene: TRBJ2-7

CDR3nt: TGCGCCAGCAGCGTGGACACTGAAGCTTTCTTT
CDR3aa: CASSVDTEAFF
v_gene: TRBV5-1
abundance: NA
d_gene: NA
j_gene: TRBJ1-1

CDR3nt: TGTGCCACCAGTGATCGCCTAGCGGGCACAGATACGCAGTATTTT
CDR3aa: CATSDRLAGTDTQYF
v_gene: TRBV24-1
abundance: many
d_gene: TRBD2
j_gene: TRBJ2-3

CDR3nt: TGCAGTGCCCCATTCCCCTCGGACTGGGGGGTGGGAGATACGCAGTATTTT
CDR3aa: CSAPFPSDWGVGDTQYF
v_gene: TRBV20-1
abundance: few
d_gene: NA
j_gene: TRBJ2-3

CDR3nt: TGTGCCAGCAGCTTAGTCCCGGGACAGGGACCCGATGAGCAGTTCTTC
CDR3aa: CASSLVPGQGPDEQFF
v_gene: TRBV7-9
abundance: many
d_gene: TRBD1
j_gene: TRBJ2-1

CDR3nt: TGCAGCGTTGATGGCCAGCGCTCTGGAAACACCATATATTTT
CDR3aa: CSVDGQRSGNTIYF
v_gene: TRBV29-1
abundance: many
d_gene: NA
j_gene: TRBJ1-3

CDR3nt: TGTGCCAGCAGCTGGAGAGGGGGACAAGAGACCCAGTACTTC
CDR3aa: CASSWRGGQETQYF
v_gene: TRBV11-3
abundance: NA
d_gene: NA
j_gene: TRBJ2-5

CDR3nt: TGCGCCAGCAGCTTGGGCGGGCACAACTCTGGGGCCAACGTCCTGACTTTC
CDR3aa: CASSLGGHNSGANVLTF
v_gene: TRBV5-1
abundance: few
d_gene: NA
j_gene: TRBJ2-6

CDR3nt: TGCAGCGTAGAAACAGGGGAGGACTATGGCTACACCTTC
CDR3aa: CSVETGEDYGYTF
v_gene: TRBV29-1
abundance: NA
d_gene: TRBD1
j_gene: TRBJ1-2

CDR3nt: TGCGCCAGCAGCACACAGGGGATCACAGATACGCAGTATTTT
CDR3aa: CASSTQGITDTQYF
v_gene: TRBV4-1
abundance: many
d_gene: TRBD1
j_gene: TRBJ2-3

CDR3nt: TGTGCCAGCAGAAAGGGGGACCAAGCTTTCTTT
CDR3aa: CASRKGDQAFF
v_gene: TRBV6-2/TRBV6-3
abundance: NA
d_gene: NA
j_gene: TRBJ1-1

CDR3nt: TGCAGCGTCCGGTCCGGCTACAATGAGCAGTTCTTC
CDR3aa: CSVRSGYNEQFF
v_gene: TRBV29-1
abundance: many
d_gene: NA
j_gene: TRBJ2-1

CDR3nt: TGTGCCAGCAGTTTTACAGCTAGCGGGGGCCCATCCTACAATGAGCAGTTCTTC
CDR3aa: CASSFTASGGPSYNEQFF
v_gene: TRBV12-3/TRBV12-4
abundance: few
d_gene: TRBD2
j_gene: TRBJ2-1

CDR3nt: TGTGCCAGCAGCTTTACTAGCGGGGTGAAAGATACGCAGTATTTT
CDR3aa: CASSFTSGVKDTQYF
v_gene: TRBV7-9
abundance: many
d_gene: TRBD2
j_gene: TRBJ2-3

CDR3nt: TGTGCCAGCAGGCAACACGCAGTCCTTAACACCGGGGAGCTGTTTTTT
CDR3aa: CASRQHAVLNTGELFF
v_gene: TRBV2
abundance: NA
d_gene: NA
j_gene: TRBJ2-2

CDR3nt: TGTGCCAGCACCAGACAGGTCAACACTGAAGCTTTCTTT
CDR3aa: CASTRQVNTEAFF
v_gene: TRBV28
abundance: few
d_gene: NA
j_gene: TRBJ1-1

CDR3nt: TGTGCCAGCAGTTCGTCCGGGGTCACAGATACGCAGTATTTT
CDR3aa: CASSSSGVTDTQYF
v_gene: TRBV6-5
abundance: many
d_gene: NA
j_gene: TRBJ2-3

CDR3nt: TGCAGTGCTAGAGACACTCGGGAGCCCCAGCATTTT
CDR3aa: CSARDTREPQHF
v_gene: TRBV20-1
abundance: NA
d_gene: NA
j_gene: TRBJ1-5

CDR3nt: TGTGCCAGCTTCGGAGGCCCCCTCTACGAGCAGTACTTC
CDR3aa: CASFGGPLYEQYF
v_gene: TRBV6-2/TRBV6-3
abundance: few
d_gene: NA
j_gene: TRBJ2-7

CDR3nt: TGTGCCAGCAGCCAAACCGACGGAGCCAGATATGGCTACACCTTC
CDR3aa: CASSQTDGARYGYTF
v_gene: TRBV4-2
abundance: NA
d_gene: NA
j_gene: TRBJ1-2

CDR3nt: TGCGCCAGCAGCCAAGAAACAGGGCCCTATGGCTACACCTTC
CDR3aa: CASSQETGPYGYTF
v_gene: TRBV4-3
abundance: many
d_gene: NA
j_gene: TRBJ1-2

CDR3nt: TGTGCCAGCTCACCACCATTAGGGGCGGACAATGAGCAGTTCTTC
CDR3aa: CASSPPLGADNEQFF
v_gene: TRBV18
abundance: many
d_gene: NA
j_gene: TRBJ2-1

CDR3nt: TGTGCCACCACAGAAAAAGCGGGGGCTTCAACCGGGGAGCTGTTTTTT
CDR3aa: CATTEKAGASTGELFF
v_gene: TRBV15
abundance: NA
d_gene: TRBD2
j_gene: TRBJ2-2

CDR3nt: TGTGCCAGCAGTCCGGACAGGCTCTATGGCTACACCTTC
CDR3aa: CASSPDRLYGYTF
v_gene: TRBV5-5
abundance: NA
d_gene: TRBD1
j_gene: TRBJ1-2

CDR3nt: TGTGCCAGCAGCCCCCACAGGGGAGGTCGGCCCCAGCATTTT
CDR3aa: CASSPHRGGRPQHF
v_gene: TRBV3-1
abundance: few
d_gene: TRBD1
j_gene: TRBJ1-5

CDR3nt: TGTGCCATCAGTGATGCGGCGATTGAAGAGACCCAGTACTTC
CDR3aa: CAISDAAIEETQYF
v_gene: TRBV10-3
abundance: NA
d_gene: NA
j_gene: TRBJ2-5

CDR3nt: TGTGCCACGACGGGACTAGCGGAAGAGACCCAGTACTTC
CDR3aa: CATTGLAEETQYF
v_gene: TRBV6-1
abundance: NA
d_gene: TRBD2
j_gene: TRBJ2-5

CDR3nt: TGCAGTGCCACACCTACTAGCGGGGGCACAGATACGCAGTATTTT
CDR3aa: CSATPTSGGTDTQYF
v_gene: TRBV20-1
abundance: many
d_gene: TRBD2
j_gene: TRBJ2-3

CDR3nt: TGCAGTGCTAGCCCTGGACAGGGGAGCTATGGCTACACCTTC
CDR3aa: CSASPGQGSYGYTF
v_gene: TRBV20-1
abundance: NA
d_gene: TRBD1
j_gene: TRBJ1-2

CDR3nt: TGCGCCAGCAGCTTGCCCACTCAAAGTCCTGAAGCTTTCTTT
CDR3aa: CASSLPTQSPEAFF
v_gene: TRBV5-1
abundance: few
d_gene: NA
j_gene: TRBJ1-1

CDR3nt: TGCAGCGTCCTCCAGACAGGGGGTGAGACCCAGTACTTC
CDR3aa: CSVLQTGGETQYF
v_gene: TRBV29-1
abundance: many
d_gene: TRBD1
j_gene: TRBJ2-5

CDR3nt: TGTGCCAGCAGCTTATCTTTTACCCGGGGGCGTCACTATGGCTACACCTTC
CDR3aa: CASSLSFTRGRHYGYTF
v_gene: TRBV7-4
abundance: many
d_gene: NA
j_gene: TRBJ1-2

CDR3nt: TGCAGCACGCCGGGACTAGCGGGCACAGATACGCAGTATTTT
CDR3aa: CSTPGLAGTDTQYF
v_gene: TRBV29-1
abundance: many
d_gene: TRBD2
j_gene: TRBJ2-3

CDR3nt: TGTGCCAGCATGGCGGTGGCTGAGCAGTTCTTC
CDR3aa: CASMAVAEQFF
v_gene: TRBV6-5
abundance: NA
d_gene: NA
j_gene: TRBJ2-1

CDR3nt: TGTGCCAGCACGCAACGCCCCCCAGGGACCCAGTACTTC
CDR3aa: CASTQRPPGTQYF
v_gene: TRBV5-6
abundance: NA
d_gene: NA
j_gene: TRBJ2-5

CDR3nt: TGTGCCAGCAGTTACTCTTCAGGCCGGGGCGCGAACACCGGGGAGCTGTTTTTT
CDR3aa: CASSYSSGRGANTGELFF
v_gene: TRBV6-5
abundance: NA
d_gene: NA
j_gene: TRBJ2-2

CDR3nt: TGTGCCAGCAAGGGGGATCATCAGCCCCAGCATTTT
CDR3aa: CASKGDHQPQHF
v_gene: TRBV12-3/TRBV12-4
abundance: NA
d_gene: NA
j_gene: TRBJ1-5